Presented here are 15 T cell receptor beta chains from one specimen sequenced in a study of identical twins. MiXCR, applied by TCRdb to the 5' RACE reads, yields one record per CDR3 protein. The data hold some 1,600,000 distinct CDR3 sequences, with roughly 35% observed a single time. The sequenced sample consisted of cord blood. Every receptor here comes from a newborn girl in good health.

In nucleotides, the CDR3 is TGTGCCAGTACCATCGGGACAGGGAGGTACAATGAGCAGTTCTTC. Amino acids: CASTIGTGRYNEQFF. The rearrangement links TRBV19 to TRBJ2-1, with 9 bases identical to TRBD1. J was trimmed by 4 bases and V by 7 bases; bases with no gene match: 8. The CDR3 consists of 15 residues. The V gene's germline CDR1 is LNHDA and CDR2 SQIVND (reference sequence). The full variable domain, in which reference TRBV19 and TRBJ2-1 provide the parts outside the CDR3, is DGGITQSPKYLFRKEGQNVTLSCEQNLNHDAMYWYRQDPGQGLRLIYYSQIVNDFQKGDIAEGYSVSREKKESFPLTVTSAQKNPTAFYLCASTIGTGRYNEQFFGPGTRLTVL.

The chain is built from TRBV25-1 and TRBJ2-3; the match to TRBD2 covers 7 bases. V lost 5 bases to trimming and J lost 6 bases; unmatched junction nucleotides: 8. The CDR3 totals 14 residues. The V gene's germline CDR1 is MGHDK and CDR2 SYGVNS. The CDR3 sequence is CASSRGGSGDTQYF. The CDR3 nucleotides are TGTGCCAGCAGTAGAGGCGGGAGTGGGGATACGCAGTATTTT.

The chain links TRBV12-3 or TRBV12-4 to TRBJ1-1; D unclear. The CDR3 is 13 residues long. Trimming removed 5 bases at V and 0 bases at J, with 7 bases between. CDR3 residues: CASSRAMNTEAFF. CDR3 DNA: TGTGCCAGCAGTCGAGCCATGAACACTGAAGCTTTCTTT.

This clonotype was seen repeatedly, ten times or more. V is TRBV6-6 and J is TRBJ2-4, with 8 bases matching TRBD1. The CDR3 contains 15 residues. V lost 2 bases to trimming and J lost 7 bases; unmatched junction nucleotides: 7. Germline V CDR1 and CDR2: MNHNY, SVGAGI (reference sequence). The CDR3 region is CASSYGVGQANIQYF. DNA for the CDR3: TGTGCCAGCAGTTACGGGGTGGGACAGGCTAACATTCAGTACTTC.

Here the CDR3 reads CASSPASYYGYTF. As DNA, the CDR3 is TGTGCCAGCAGTCCGGCCTCCTACTATGGCTACACCTTC. The chain is built from TRBV12-3 or TRBV12-4 and TRBJ1-2, with D hard to call. The CDR3 is made up of 13 amino acids. Trimming pared 5 bases from V and 3 bases from J, leaving 10 bases between.

V gene TRBV29-1 combines with J gene TRBJ1-1, with 8 bases identical to TRBD1. This CDR3 region has 14 residues. Germline assignment: CDR1 SQVTM and CDR2 ANQGSEA. V shed 3 bases, J shed 5 bases, and the junction held 8 bases outside the gene matches. The CDR3 sequence is CSVEGQVRWTEAFF. The CDR3 nucleotides read TGCAGCGTTGAGGGACAGGTCCGCTGGACTGAAGCTTTCTTT. Looking up the rest from reference TRBV29-1 and TRBJ1-1 gives the full variable domain: SAVISQKPSRDICQRGTSLTIQCQVDSQVTMMFWYRQQPGQSLTLIATANQGSEATYESGFVIDKFPISRPNLTFSTLTVSNMSPEDSSIYLCSVEGQVRWTEAFFGQGTRLTVV.

Notes on this clonotype: A read error may be the cause here, since a much bigger clone is one base away. The J gene is TRBJ2-1, the V gene TRBV12-3 or TRBV12-4, with TRBD1 matching over 7 bases. Trimming at V came to 7 bases and at J to 10 bases, leaving 10 bases not matched to a gene. CDR3 length: 13 amino acids. The CDR3 DNA follows: TGTGCCAGCATCAGAGGGGGCTCTGAGGAGCAGTTCTTC. It translates to CASIRGGSEEQFF.

The V gene is TRBV12-5, the J gene TRBJ2-3, with no clear D. The germline CDR1 and CDR2 sequences are LGHNT and FRNRAP. Trimming cost V 5 bases and J 1 base, with 34 bases left between them. The length of the CDR3 is 22 residues. The CDR3 bases are TGTGCTAGTGGTCTTCTCGGGCGGCGTGTGTGTTCTACGATTCGACGCACAGATACGCAGTATTTT. It specifies CASGLLGRRVCSTIRRTDTQYF.

This chain's CDR3 is CASSDLETQFF. In DNA, the CDR3 is TGTGCCAGCAGTGATCTGGAGACCCAGTTCTTC. The chain combines TRBV2 with TRBJ2-1; no clear D. V was trimmed by 3 bases and J by 13 bases, leaving 10 bases between them. Germline V CDR1 and CDR2: SNHLY, FYNNEI. The CDR3 consists of 11 residues.

This clonotype has just a few counts. This sequence joins TRBV4-2 and TRBJ2-3; D is possibly TRBD1 or TRBD2 (5 bases each). Deletions cut 4 bases from V and 1 base from J, with 15 bases between. This CDR3 comprises 16 residues. Germline V gene sequence: CDR1 LGHNA, CDR2 YNFKEQ. The CDR3 sequence: CASSPLRGVGTDTQYF. The CDR3 DNA sequence: TGTGCCAGCAGCCCGCTTCGGGGCGTTGGCACAGATACGCAGTATTTT.

With regard to this clonotype: Germline and junction disagree at one end, which may indicate a read error. This chain joins TRBV19 and TRBJ1-1, with 11 bases fitting TRBD1. Germline V gives CDR1 LNHDA, CDR2 SQIVND (reference sequence). The CDR3 is made up of 15 amino acids. The DNA for the CDR3 is TGTGCCAGCAGTATGGACAGGGGGCCGAACACTGAAGCTTTCTTT. Amino acids: CASSMDRGPNTEAFF.

This clonotype has more than one count but fewer than ten. J is TRBJ2-2 and V is TRBV6-2 or TRBV6-3; possible D gene TRBD1, 6 bases. V gave up 8 bases and J gave up 5 bases, with 18 bases separating them. The CDR3 is 15 residues long. The germline V gene has CDR1 MNHEY and CDR2 SVGEGT. CDR3 bases: TGTGCCAGCCGTCTCTGGGGGCGTTCGACCGGGGAGCTGTTTTTT. Amino acid sequence: CASRLWGRSTGELFF.

This clonotype appeared a few times. The J gene is TRBJ2-1, the V gene TRBV12-3 or TRBV12-4; D is unresolved. V dropped 3 bases and J dropped 10 bases, with 13 bases sitting between them. This CDR3 region has 13 residues. Written as DNA, the CDR3 is TGTGCCAGCAGTTTTCGCCCAAAGGGCGAGCAGTTCTTC. Amino acid sequence: CASSFRPKGEQFF.

This clonotype was detected many times. The chain recombines TRBV28 with TRBJ1-2; D gene ambiguous. V lost 5 bases to trimming and J lost 4 bases, with 11 bases between them. CDR1 is MDHEN and CDR2 is SYDVKM in the germline V gene. This CDR3 is built from 13 residues. The CDR3 DNA is TGTGCCAGCAGTCAAACGACCTCCTATGGCTACACCTTC. Amino acid sequence: CASSQTTSYGYTF.

The V call is TRBV7-2, the J call TRBJ2-2, with D perhaps TRBD1 or TRBD2 (5 bases each). V lost 2 bases, J lost 3 bases, and 10 bases lay in between. Germline loops: CDR1 SGHTA, CDR2 FQGNSA. The CDR3 is 15 amino acids. The CDR3 bases are TGTGCCAGCAGCTTACTTGGGGGACACACCGGGGAGCTGTTTTTT. It yields the protein CASSLLGGHTGELFF.